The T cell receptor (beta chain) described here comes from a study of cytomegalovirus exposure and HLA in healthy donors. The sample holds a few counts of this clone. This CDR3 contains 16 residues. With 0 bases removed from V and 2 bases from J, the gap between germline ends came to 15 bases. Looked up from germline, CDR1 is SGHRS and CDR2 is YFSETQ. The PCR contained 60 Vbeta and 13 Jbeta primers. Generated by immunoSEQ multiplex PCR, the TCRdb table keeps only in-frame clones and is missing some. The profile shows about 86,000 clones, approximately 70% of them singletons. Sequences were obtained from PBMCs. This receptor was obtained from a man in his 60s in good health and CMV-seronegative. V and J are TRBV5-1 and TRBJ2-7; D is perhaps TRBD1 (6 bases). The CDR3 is CASSLVEQGSPYEQYF. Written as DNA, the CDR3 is TGCGCCAGCAGCTTGGTAGAACAGGGAAGTCCCTACGAGCAGTACTTC. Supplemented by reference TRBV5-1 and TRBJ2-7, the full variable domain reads KAGVTQTPRYLIKTRGQQVTLSCSPISGHRSVSWYQQTPGQGLQFLFEYFSETQRNKGNFPGRFSGRQFSNSRSEMNVSTLELGDSALYLCASSLVEQGSPYEQYFGPGTRLTVT.